One and the same sample provided the 32 T cell receptor beta chains below, sequenced in a study of breast tumors, draining lymph nodes, adjacent tissues. Breast cancer patients provided tissue from their axillary draining lymph nodes. TCRdb re-derived calls from the multiplex PCR reads in MiXCR, one entry per CDR3 protein. The table shows 65,000 to 80,000 distinct CDR3 sequences, with around 20% occurring only once. Sequences were obtained from axillary lymph node tissue. The source is a female donor with breast cancer. Some clones in this sample may be carry-over from other donors' samples.

This clonotype was seen at least ten times. The rearrangement uses TRBV4-2 and TRBJ1-6; D is uncertain. The ends were cut back, 1 base at V and 8 bases at J, with 15 bases in the middle. Per germline, CDR1 LGHNA and CDR2 YNFKEQ. The CDR3 contains 16 residues. The DNA for the CDR3 is TGTGCCAGCAGCCAAGGTTCTGCAATCGCGGATTCACCCCTCCACTTT. Its translation is CASSQGSAIADSPLHF.

This clonotype has ten or more counts. The chain employs TRBV12-3 or TRBV12-4 and TRBJ1-6; TRBD1 aligns across 10 bases. The CDR3 runs 14 residues. J lost 8 bases, V lost 6 bases, and 4 bases had no gene match. The CDR3 here is CASRRTGGHSPLHF. CDR3 in DNA: TGTGCCAGCAGGCGGACAGGGGGACATTCACCCCTCCACTTT.

This clonotype was found many times. The chain is built from TRBV30 and TRBJ2-7; 9 positions match TRBD1. Germline CDR1 reads GTSNPN; CDR2 reads SVGIG (reference sequence). This CDR3 has 14 residues. Trimming removed 2 bases from V and 4 bases from J; junction bases left unmatched: 6. CDR3 nucleotide sequence: TGTGCCTGGAGTCGTGGACAGGGGCCTTACGAGCAGTACTTC. Translating it yields CAWSRGQGPYEQYF. Based on the CDR3 plus reference TRBV30 and TRBJ2-7, the full variable domain is SQTIHQWPATLVQPVGSPLSLECTVEGTSNPNLYWYRQAAGRGLQLLFYSVGIGQISSEVPQNLSASRPQDRQFILSSKKLLLSDSGFYLCAWSRGQGPYEQYFGPGTRLTVT.

This clonotype appeared a few times. A much more abundant neighbour one base away suggests this may be a read error. The chain carries TRBV7-3 and TRBJ2-5; the D is unclear. Germline-derived CDR1 and CDR2 are SGHTA and FQGTGA. There are 14 residues in the CDR3. V shed 3 bases and J shed 2 bases, with 10 bases lying between them. In DNA form, the CDR3 reads TGTGCCAGCAGCTTTCAAGGGCCGCAAGAGACCCAGTACTTC. This gives the protein CASSFQGPQETQYF.

A remark on this clonotype: A much larger clone sits a single nucleotide away, making a read error possible. The chain recombines TRBV14 with TRBJ2-5; D might be TRBD1 or TRBD2, each matching 5 bases. Per germline, CDR1 SGHDN and CDR2 FVKESK. V was shortened by 1 base and J by 7 bases, with 7 bases between the two germline ends. This CDR3 is built from 12 residues. CDR3 coding DNA: TGTGCCAGCAGCCAAGGAGGGACGACCCAGTACTTC. Translated, it gives CASSQGGTTQYF. Variable domain in full (rest from reference TRBV14 and TRBJ2-5): EAGVTQFPSHSVIEKGQTVTLRCDPISGHDNLYWYRRVMGKEIKFLLHFVKESKQDESGMPNNRFLAERTGGTYSTLKVQPAELEDSGVYFCASSQGGTTQYFGPGTRLLVL.

In the case of this clonotype: A much bigger clone sits one base away, suggesting this may be a read error. CDR3 DNA: TGTGCCAGCGGTATGACAACTTCGGGCTACACCTTC. It translates to CASGMTTSGYTF. The genes are TRBV6-1 and TRBJ1-2; no reliable D call. CDR1 and CDR2 (germline): MNHNS, SASEGT. Trimming removed 8 bases at V and 8 bases at J, with 15 bases between. This CDR3 region has 12 residues.

This clonotype has ten or more counts. This chain uses TRBV5-4 with TRBJ1-4; D uncertain. V lost 0 bases, J lost 0 bases, and 6 bases lay in between. The CDR3 loop spans 15 amino acids. Germline V gives CDR1 SGHNT, CDR2 YYREEE (reference sequence). This chain's CDR3 is CASSLGGATNEKLFF. CDR3 nucleotides: TGTGCCAGCAGCTTGGGAGGTGCAACTAATGAAAAACTGTTTTTT.

This clonotype was seen many times. CDR3 in DNA: TGCAGTGCTAGAGATTCCCAACCGCCCTCCTACAATGAGCAGTTCTTC. Its translation: CSARDSQPPSYNEQFF. The chain carries TRBV20-1 and TRBJ2-1, with D unclear. The ends were cut back, 0 bases at V and 0 bases at J, with 12 bases in the middle. Germline V lookup: CDR1 DFQATT, CDR2 SNEGSKA (reference sequence). The CDR3 loop spans 16 amino acids.

This clonotype rates as medium-sized. The rearrangement links TRBV12-3 or TRBV12-4 to TRBJ1-2; D possibly corresponds to TRBD1 (5 bases). The germline V and J ends were trimmed by 5 bases and 4 bases, with 14 bases remaining between them. The CDR3 length is 14 residues. CDR3 region: CASSPQTAVYGYTF. The CDR3 DNA reads as TGTGCCAGCAGTCCACAGACAGCCGTCTATGGCTACACCTTC.

This clonotype was detected ten times or more. The rearrangement joins TRBV4-3 to TRBJ2-7; 11 bases line up with TRBD2. Germline CDR1 reads LGHNA; CDR2 reads YSLEER. With V trimmed by 4 bases and J by 0 bases, 11 bases remained unmatched. There are 18 residues in the CDR3. The CDR3 sequence is CASSPKARTSGYSYEQYF. The CDR3 DNA reads TGCGCCAGCAGCCCCAAAGCCAGGACTAGCGGGTACTCCTACGAGCAGTACTTC.

In this sample, this clonotype turned up many times. The gene calls are TRBV6-2 or TRBV6-3 and TRBJ2-7, with 13 nucleotides matching TRBD2. In germline, CDR1 is MNHEY, CDR2 SVGEGT. With V trimmed by 7 bases and J by 6 bases, 9 bases remained unmatched. The CDR3 consists of 15 residues. The CDR3 protein is CASTPGLAGVSEQYF. CDR3 DNA sequence: TGTGCCAGCACCCCCGGACTAGCGGGAGTCTCCGAGCAGTACTTC.

Ten or more counts support this clonotype. This chain joins TRBV7-8 and TRBJ2-2; D not resolved. V was pared by 2 bases and J by 5 bases, with 6 bases between. Germline assignment: CDR1 SGHVS and CDR2 FQNEAQ. The CDR3 runs to 13 residues. CDR3 amino acids: CASSLRETGELFF. The CDR3 region has the DNA TGTGCCAGCAGCTTAAGAGAGACCGGGGAGCTGTTTTTT.

This clonotype came up many times. The gene calls are TRBV19 and TRBJ1-5, with unresolved D. There are 12 residues in the CDR3. Germline V gives CDR1 LNHDA, CDR2 SQIVND (reference sequence). The V end was cut by 7 bases, the J end by 5 bases, with 9 bases between. The CDR3 DNA follows: TGTGCCAGTACCGACTATTATCAGCCCCAGCATTTT. Residues: CASTDYYQPQHF.

There are many counts of this clonotype. The J gene is TRBJ2-7, the V gene TRBV5-6, with 8 bases identical to TRBD1. Germline CDR1 is SGHDT and CDR2 is YYEEEE. The junction had 11 bases not matched to a gene; V was cut back by 3 bases and J by 3 bases. The CDR3 contains 16 residues. CDR3 nucleotides: TGTGCCAGCAGCTCTTTCTCGGACAGGGTGGGCTACGAGCAGTACTTC. Its translation is CASSSFSDRVGYEQYF.

This clonotype was detected many times. This chain connects TRBV7-9 to TRBJ1-2; a weak D match, TRBD1 (5 bases). V dropped 3 bases and J dropped 5 bases, with 19 bases sitting between them. This CDR3 comprises 16 residues. CDR1 SEHNR and CDR2 FQNEAQ come from the germline V gene (reference sequence). This chain's CDR3 is CASSFRRDGNLYGYTF. DNA for the CDR3: TGTGCCAGCAGCTTCCGACGGGACGGCAATTTGTATGGCTACACCTTC. Using reference TRBV7-9 and TRBJ1-2 for the parts outside the CDR3, the full variable domain is DTGVSQNPRHKITKRGQNVTFRCDPISEHNRLYWYRQTLGQGPEFLTYFQNEAQLEKSRLLSDRFSAERPKGSFSTLEIQRTEQGDSAMYLCASSFRRDGNLYGYTFGSGTRLTVV.

To note about this clonotype: This may be a read error: a much more frequent sequence differs by one nucleotide. The chain combines TRBV5-6 with TRBJ2-5, with 9 nucleotides matching TRBD1. CDR3 length: 16 residues. Unmatched junction bases numbered 14, after V lost 2 bases and J lost 9 bases. The V gene's germline CDR1 is SGHDT and CDR2 YYEEEE. The CDR3 sequence: CASSFVSGQGGWAQYF. CDR3 in DNA: TGTGCCAGCAGCTTTGTTTCGGGACAGGGAGGTTGGGCCCAGTACTTC.

Ten or more counts support this clonotype. Compared with germline, one end of the junction differs, possibly owing to a read error. The CDR3 here is CASSPIDGYYGYTF. CDR3 nucleotides: TGTGCTAGCAGCCCCATTGACGGCTACTATGGCTACACCTTC. The rearrangement links TRBV7-7 to TRBJ1-2; D is ambiguous. CDR1 is SSHAT and CDR2 is FNYEAQ in the germline V gene (reference sequence). This CDR3 comprises 14 residues.

This clonotype was seen ten or more times. The CDR3 here is CSVGVGGGTDTQYF. CDR3 in DNA: TGCAGCGTGGGGGTTGGGGGCGGCACAGATACGCAGTATTTT. The rearrangement links TRBV29-1 to TRBJ2-3; TRBD1 might be the D (6 bases). Trimming removed 6 bases at V and 1 base at J, with 14 bases between. The CDR3 runs to 14 residues. Germline CDR1 reads SQVTM; CDR2 reads ANQGSEA.

In its sample, this clonotype was seen many times. The chain uses TRBV9 and TRBJ2-3, with D maybe TRBD2 (6 bases). Trimming removed 1 base from V and 3 bases from J, with 18 bases in between. The CDR3 extends over 17 amino acids. Germline V gene lookup returns CDR1 SGDLS and CDR2 YYNGEE. The CDR3 spells CASSVSPREEMTDTQYF. The CDR3 region has the DNA TGTGCCAGCAGCGTATCCCCTAGGGAGGAGATGACAGATACGCAGTATTTT.

The gene calls are TRBV7-8 and TRBJ2-6, with D unclear. The length of the CDR3 is 15 residues. Germline V gives CDR1 SGHVS, CDR2 FQNEAQ. Trimming took off 8 bases at V and 0 bases at J, with 11 bases between the two ends. CDR3 DNA: TGTGCCAGCGGGAAGGGCAACTCTGGGGCCAACGTCCTGACTTTC. This sequence encodes CASGKGNSGANVLTF.

Ten or more counts support this clonotype. The V and J genes are TRBV12-3 or TRBV12-4 and TRBJ2-7; D possibly corresponds to TRBD1 (6 bases). CDR3 size: 18 residues. The germline V and J ends were trimmed by 3 bases and 4 bases, with 25 bases remaining between them. CDR3 sequence: CASSFLSRGVGTRYEQYF. Here the CDR3 DNA reads TGTGCCAGCAGTTTTCTTAGCAGGGGAGTGGGAACTAGGTACGAGCAGTACTTC.

This clonotype was found many times. This chain connects TRBV6-2 or TRBV6-3 to TRBJ1-5, with a tentative D call TRBD1 (6 bases). V lost 5 bases to trimming and J lost 0 bases, with 11 bases between them. Per germline, CDR1 MNHEY and CDR2 SVGEGT. The CDR3 runs 15 residues. CDR3 sequence: CASSRMDSSNQPQHF. CDR3 DNA sequence: TGTGCCAGCAGTCGAATGGACAGTAGCAATCAGCCCCAGCATTTT.

Concerning this clonotype: A junction end diverges from the germline sequence, so it may reflect a read error. The rearrangement joins TRBV11-2 to TRBJ2-5; D gene uncertain. The CDR3 contains 15 residues. CDR1 is SGHAT and CDR2 is FQNNGV in the germline V gene. The CDR3 sequence is CVSSLVRSVQETQYF. CDR3 in DNA: TGTGTCAGCAGCTTAGTCCGAAGCGTCCAAGAGACCCAGTACTTC.

This clonotype showed up many times. The chain recombines TRBV6-6 with TRBJ2-5; TRBD2 aligns across 9 bases. The CDR3 totals 15 residues. Looked up from germline, CDR1 is MNHNY and CDR2 is SVGAGI (reference sequence). The junction had 10 bases not matched to a gene; V was cut back by 6 bases and J by 5 bases. The chain's CDR3 is CASSWLREGGETQYF. The CDR3, as DNA: TGTGCCAGCAGCTGGCTGCGGGAGGGAGGGGAGACCCAGTACTTC.

This clonotype was detected many times. CDR3 in amino acids: CASSLRRNNYGYTF. The CDR3, as DNA: TGTGCCAGCAGCTTGCGCAGGAATAACTATGGCTACACCTTC. This chain connects TRBV5-4 to TRBJ1-2; D is ambiguous. The V end was cut by 1 base, the J end by 1 base, with 8 bases between. In germline, CDR1 is SGHNT, CDR2 YYREEE (reference sequence). The CDR3 is 14 amino acids.

This clonotype has ten or more counts. The chain links TRBV20-1 to TRBJ2-1; D is uncertain. Germline CDR1 and CDR2: DFQATT and SNEGSKA (reference sequence). V was shortened by 4 bases and J by 0 bases, with 10 bases between the two germline ends. This CDR3 comprises 14 residues. CDR3 bases: TGCAGTGCTACTAGTGTGACCTCCTACAATGAGCAGTTCTTC. It yields the protein CSATSVTSYNEQFF.

V and J are TRBV11-2 and TRBJ2-7; 11 bases agree with TRBD1. The ends lost 3 bases at V and 0 bases at J; junction bases unmatched: 4. Germline loops: CDR1 SGHAT, CDR2 FQNNGV. CDR3 size: 16 residues. The CDR3 DNA reads as TGTGCCAGCAGCTTCAGGGGGACAGGGGGCTCCTACGAGCAGTACTTC. It encodes CASSFRGTGGSYEQYF.

There are many counts of this clonotype. The gene calls are TRBV20-1 and TRBJ2-1, with D perhaps given as TRBD1 or TRBD2 (5 bases each). The CDR3 is 18 amino acids. Germline V gene sequence: CDR1 DFQATT, CDR2 SNEGSKA (reference sequence). The V and J ends lost 1 base and 7 bases respectively, with 26 bases between them. The CDR3 here is CSARVAQGPLIWLNEQFF. In DNA, the CDR3 is TGCAGTGCTAGAGTAGCTCAGGGACCCCTCATTTGGTTAAATGAGCAGTTCTTC.

There are many counts of this clonotype. The chain combines TRBV12-3 or TRBV12-4 with TRBJ2-3, with D possibly being TRBD2 (5 bases). V shed 7 bases and J shed 2 bases, with 16 bases lying between them. The CDR3 sequence is 15 residues long. CDR3 amino acids: CASTETIDYTDTQYF. CDR3 nucleotide sequence: TGTGCCAGCACGGAGACAATAGACTACACAGATACGCAGTATTTT.

Worth noting for this clonotype: This may stem from a read error, because a much larger clone lies one nucleotide away. V gene TRBV19 combines with J gene TRBJ2-1; 10 bases are shared with TRBD2. CDR1 is LNHDA and CDR2 is SQIVND in the germline V gene (reference sequence). This CDR3 is built from 15 residues. The CDR3 region is CASSMIAGGVYEQSF. CDR3 coding DNA: TGTGCCAGTAGTATGATAGCGGGAGGAGTCTATGAGCAGTCCTTC.

The chain carries TRBV20-1 and TRBJ1-1; D is unclear. The V gene's germline CDR1 is DFQATT and CDR2 SNEGSKA (reference sequence). V gave up 6 bases and J gave up 1 base, with 15 bases separating them. The CDR3 runs to 14 residues. The CDR3 coding sequence is TGCAGTGCCCACCATAGGAAAAAGAACACTGAAGCTTTCTTT. Translation: CSAHHRKKNTEAFF.

The chain couples TRBV6-2 or TRBV6-3 to TRBJ2-1; 10 bases line up with TRBD2. This CDR3 is built from 14 residues. Germline loops: CDR1 MNHEY, CDR2 SVGEGT. V gave up 11 bases and J gave up 2 bases; unmatched junction bases: 6. CDR3 DNA: TGTGCCGGGCAGCGGGAGGGCCCCTACAATGAGCAGTTCTTC. Amino acids: CAGQREGPYNEQFF.